The 32 T cell receptor beta chains reported below all come from one sample, sequenced in a study of T cell repertoires in cytomegalovirus infection. These receptors' targets are unknown. TCRdb fed the reads into MiXCR, producing one record per CDR3 protein. Of about 890,000 distinct CDR3 sequences detected, 31% appear once; the ten largest clones hold about an eighth. This specimen was cultured CD8+ T cells from PBMCs, taken from culture after CMV antigen stimulation. The receptors shown here come from a human donor in good health (CMV status not recorded). Some clones in this sample may be carry-over from other donors' samples.

V and J are TRBV19 and TRBJ2-1; a weak D match, TRBD2 (7 bases). CDR1 is LNHDA, CDR2 SQIVND, per germline (reference sequence). CDR3 size: 16 residues. V lost 1 base and J 3 bases, leaving 13 bases between the germline ends. The CDR3 loop reads CASSIVLRGGYNEQFF. In DNA form, the CDR3 reads TGTGCCAGTAGTATAGTTTTGAGGGGGGGCTACAATGAGCAGTTCTTC.

This clonotype was seen a single time. The chain carries TRBV29-1 and TRBJ1-1; the match to TRBD1 covers 12 bases. CDR3 length: 16 amino acids. The V gene end was trimmed by 7 bases and the J gene end by 4 bases; junction bases not matched to a gene: 13. CDR1 and CDR2 (germline): SQVTM, ANQGSEA. DNA of the CDR3: TGCAGCGATAATCCGGGACAGGGGGCTCTAGGCACTGAAGCTTTCTTT. Its translation: CSDNPGQGALGTEAFF.

This clonotype was recorded a few times. This rearrangement joins TRBV5-6 to TRBJ2-1; tentatively, D is TRBD2 (6 bases). Trimming removed 4 bases from V and 6 bases from J, with 17 bases in between. The CDR3 is 15 amino acids. CDR1 is SGHDT and CDR2 is YYEEEE in the germline V gene. The CDR3, as DNA: TGTGCCAGCAGCCTCGACCGGGACTTCTTCAATGAGCAGTTCTTC. Its translation is CASSLDRDFFNEQFF.

This clonotype has ten or more counts. The chain links TRBV7-2 to TRBJ2-7, with 10 bases fitting TRBD2. The CDR3 length is 18 residues. CDR1 and CDR2 (germline): SGHTA, FQGNSA. J gave up 3 bases and V 7 bases, and 18 bases lay outside the gene matches. CDR3 coding DNA: TGTGCCAGCACCCCCTCAGGGCTAGCGGGGGCCCACATCTACGAGCAGTACTTC. It specifies CASTPSGLAGAHIYEQYF.

This clonotype was counted only a few times. The rearrangement joins TRBV19 to TRBJ2-7; 7 bases are a match to TRBD1. The CDR3 consists of 14 residues. With 2 bases clipped from V and 5 bases from J, the junction kept 6 bases outside the gene matches. Germline V gene data show CDR1 as LNHDA and CDR2 as SQIVND (reference sequence). In nucleotides, the CDR3 is TGTGCCAGTAGTATAACAGGGGAGTTCGACGAGCAGTACTTC. Its translation is CASSITGEFDEQYF.

The V and J genes are TRBV19 and TRBJ2-5; no firm D call. V dropped 5 bases and J dropped 4 bases, with 17 bases sitting between them. The germline V gene encodes CDR1 LNHDA and CDR2 SQIVND (reference sequence). This CDR3 has 15 residues. For the CDR3, the DNA is TGTGCCAGTAGTGCTTGGAAGGCTATAGGAGAGACCCAGTACTTC. Translation gives CASSAWKAIGETQYF.

The V gene is TRBV11-3, the J gene TRBJ2-4; TRBD2 might be the D (5 bases). The germline V gene has CDR1 SGHNT and CDR2 YENEEA. This CDR3 has 15 amino acids. Trimming removed 4 bases from V and 1 base from J, with 11 bases in between. CDR3 nucleotides: TGTGCCAGCAGCTCGAACGGGATGGCCAAAAACATTCAGTACTTC. It yields the protein CASSSNGMAKNIQYF. The whole variable domain, remainder taken from reference TRBV11-3 and TRBJ2-4, is EAGVVQSPRYKIIEKKQPVAFWCNPISGHNTLYWYLQNLGQGPELLIRYENEEAVDDSQLPKDRFSAERLKGVDSTLKIQPAELGDSAVYLCASSSNGMAKNIQYFGAGTRLSVL.

J is TRBJ2-1 and V is TRBV15, with D hard to call. This CDR3 has 17 residues. Per the germline V gene, CDR1 is LNHNV and CDR2 is YYDKDF (reference sequence). Trimming left V 0 bases short and J 0 bases short, with 12 bases between. The CDR3 sequence: CATSREGSLSSYNEQFF. The CDR3 coding sequence is TGTGCCACCAGCAGAGAAGGATCCCTCTCCTCCTACAATGAGCAGTTCTTC.

The rearrangement joins TRBV5-4 to TRBJ2-7; the match to TRBD1 covers 8 bases. The CDR3 contains 14 residues. CDR1 and CDR2 from the germline V gene are SGHNT and YYREEE (reference sequence). The junction had 10 bases not matched to a gene; V was cut back by 4 bases and J by 7 bases. CDR3 in amino acids: CASSPHPGGKEQYV. The CDR3 nucleotides are TGTGCCAGCAGCCCCCACCCAGGGGGCAAAGAGCAGTACGTC.

This chain links TRBV12-3 or TRBV12-4 with TRBJ2-1; possibly TRBD2 for D (6 bases). The CDR3 is 13 residues long. V dropped 7 bases and J dropped 4 bases, with 11 bases sitting between them. The CDR3 is CASTAGGYNEQFF. The CDR3 nucleotides read TGTGCCAGCACCGCCGGGGGTTACAATGAGCAGTTCTTC.

J is TRBJ1-1 and V is TRBV19; tentatively, D is TRBD1 (5 bases). Germline CDR1 reads LNHDA; CDR2 reads SQIVND (reference sequence). Trimming stripped 7 bases from V and 0 bases from J, with 9 bases between. The CDR3 is 13 amino acids. The CDR3 reads CASNQGVNTEAFF. In nucleotides, the CDR3 is TGTGCCAGTAACCAAGGGGTGAACACTGAAGCTTTCTTT.

This clonotype was observed a handful of times. The CDR3 DNA reads TGTGCCAGCAGTTACTTTAAACTAGCCAAGTTAAACACAGATACGCAGTATTTT. Protein product: CASSYFKLAKLNTDTQYF. The rearrangement uses TRBV6-6 and TRBJ2-3, with a possible D match to TRBD2 (6 bases). Per the germline V gene, CDR1 is MNHNY and CDR2 is SVGAGI (reference sequence). V lost 1 base, J lost 2 bases, and 19 bases lay in between. This CDR3 region has 18 residues.

Only a few counts were recorded for this clonotype. This sequence joins TRBV27 and TRBJ2-5; TRBD2 aligns across 9 bases. The length of the CDR3 is 16 residues. CDR1 is MNHEY, CDR2 SMNVEV, per germline (reference sequence). V lost 2 bases and J lost 5; bases outside the gene matches: 9. CDR3 in amino acids: CASSLQVAGAKETQYF. The CDR3 nucleotides read TGTGCCAGCAGTTTACAGGTAGCGGGGGCGAAGGAGACCCAGTACTTC.

This clonotype appeared a few times. The chain carries TRBV20-1 and TRBJ2-7; 8 bases line up with TRBD1. CDR3 length: 15 residues. V gave up 0 bases and J gave up 2 bases; unmatched junction bases: 6. Germline CDR1 reads DFQATT; CDR2 reads SNEGSKA (reference sequence). CDR3 in DNA: TGCAGTGCTAGAGACCGGACAGGGTCCCCCTACGAGCAGTACTTC. It encodes CSARDRTGSPYEQYF.

This clonotype was seen repeatedly, ten times or more. J is TRBJ2-5 and V is TRBV12-3 or TRBV12-4, with 7 bases that match TRBD2. The V and J ends lost 9 bases and 2 bases, in that order; junction bases with no gene match: 6. This CDR3 is built from 13 residues. CDR3 DNA sequence: TGTGCCAGTATCGACGGGGGGCAAGAGACCCAGTACTTC. This codes for CASIDGGQETQYF.

V is TRBV20-1 and J is TRBJ2-7; 7 bases match TRBD1. This CDR3 region has 14 residues. V lost 5 bases, J lost 0 bases, and 7 bases stayed unmatched. Germline V gives CDR1 DFQATT, CDR2 SNEGSKA (reference sequence). The CDR3: CSASDREYSYEQYF. The CDR3 DNA sequence: TGCAGTGCTTCCGACAGGGAGTACTCCTACGAGCAGTACTTC.

The V gene is TRBV5-6, the J gene TRBJ2-5; 9 bases are shared with TRBD2. Germline V CDR1 and CDR2: SGHDT, YYEEEE. The CDR3 contains 15 residues. V lost 0 bases, J lost 3 bases, and 3 bases stayed unmatched. The CDR3 DNA sequence: TGTGCCAGCAGCTTGGCTAGCGGGGCCAAAGAGACCCAGTACTTC. It yields the protein CASSLASGAKETQYF.

V usage is TRBV27 and J usage is TRBJ2-5; 9 bases fit TRBD2. From germline, CDR1 is MNHEY and CDR2 SMNVEV (reference sequence). V trimming: 6 bases; J trimming: 1 base; junction bases outside the gene matches: 9. The CDR3 runs 16 residues. CDR3 sequence: CASRPYSGGPQETQYF. In DNA, the CDR3 is TGTGCCAGCAGGCCCTATAGCGGGGGCCCCCAAGAGACCCAGTACTTC.

This clonotype was counted only a few times. The chain has TRBV7-9 and TRBJ2-1; TRBD1 agrees at 7 bases. CDR3 length: 15 amino acids. Germline V gene sequence: CDR1 SEHNR, CDR2 FQNEAQ (reference sequence). The V segment lost 5 bases and the J segment 6 bases; nucleotides outside the gene matches: 10. CDR3 amino acids: CASSPRDRRSNEQFF. The CDR3 bases are TGTGCCAGCAGCCCCCGGGACAGAAGATCCAATGAGCAGTTCTTC.

This clonotype was found many times. The chain's CDR3 is CASSLSGEAFF. CDR3 in DNA: TGTGCCAGCAGCCTGAGTGGCGAAGCTTTCTTT. V is TRBV7-9 and J is TRBJ1-1; unclear D gene. CDR1 and CDR2 from the germline V gene are SEHNR and FQNEAQ (reference sequence). The CDR3 spans 11 residues. V lost 5 bases to trimming and J lost 8 bases, with 9 bases between them.

V and J are TRBV4-2 and TRBJ2-1; D is uncertain. V dropped 2 bases and J dropped 10 bases, with 12 bases sitting between them. Germline lookup yields CDR1 LGHNA and CDR2 YNFKEQ. The CDR3 totals 13 residues. In nucleotides, the CDR3 is TGTGCCAGCAGCCAAATTCCTCTAGAAGAGCAGTTCTTC. This sequence encodes CASSQIPLEEQFF.

The V call is TRBV19, the J call TRBJ2-3; possible D gene TRBD2, 5 bases. Per the germline V gene, CDR1 is LNHDA and CDR2 is SQIVND (reference sequence). The CDR3 sequence is 14 residues long. V was pared by 4 bases and J by 5 bases, with 13 bases between. CDR3 region: CASSTRDWGDTQYF. As DNA, the CDR3 is TGTGCCAGTAGTACCCGGGATTGGGGAGATACGCAGTATTTT.

This clonotype was detected only a few times. The chain has TRBV6-5 and TRBJ1-5; a weak D match, TRBD1 (5 bases). There are 15 residues in the CDR3. Germline-derived CDR1 and CDR2 are MNHEY and SVGAGI. Trimming left V 6 bases short and J 2 bases short, with 14 bases between. CDR3 region: CASSRDSSRNQPQHF. CDR3 DNA sequence: TGTGCCAGCAGCCGGGACTCAAGTCGCAATCAGCCCCAGCATTTT.

V gene TRBV27 combines with J gene TRBJ2-3; no clear D gene. The CDR3 spans 16 residues. The germline gives CDR1 MNHEY, CDR2 SMNVEV (reference sequence). Trimming stripped 5 bases from V and 3 bases from J, with 18 bases between. The CDR3 loop reads CASSLRRYLGTDTQYF. CDR3 coding DNA: TGTGCCAGCAGTCTGAGGCGGTATCTGGGAACAGATACGCAGTATTTT.

In its sample, this clonotype was seen a few times. V is TRBV6-6 and J is TRBJ1-1; 11 nucleotides line up with TRBD1. This CDR3 has 15 residues. V lost 1 base and J lost 6; bases outside the gene matches: 4. Germline V lookup: CDR1 MNHNY, CDR2 SVGAGI (reference sequence). The CDR3 is CASSYFGQGASEAFF. The CDR3 bases are TGTGCCAGCAGTTACTTTGGACAGGGGGCATCTGAAGCTTTCTTT.

The J gene is TRBJ2-5, the V gene TRBV7-9; D is possibly TRBD1 or TRBD2 (5 bases each). This CDR3 has 16 amino acids. The V end was cut by 6 bases, the J end by 0 bases, with 17 bases between. Germline assignment: CDR1 SEHNR and CDR2 FQNEAQ (reference sequence). CDR3 DNA: TGTGCCAGCAGGGGGCCGGGACCGATTTACCAAGAGACCCAGTACTTC. Encoded protein: CASRGPGPIYQETQYF.

This clonotype has a handful of counts. The gene calls are TRBV6-5 and TRBJ2-7, with 7 bases identical to TRBD1. The germline V gene encodes CDR1 MNHEY and CDR2 SVGAGI. This CDR3 contains 15 residues. Trimming at V came to 1 base and at J to 1 base, leaving 4 bases not matched to a gene. In DNA, the CDR3 is TGTGCCAGCAGTTACTTGCGACAGGGATCCTACGAGCAGTACTTC. As protein: CASSYLRQGSYEQYF.

Details on this clonotype: This CDR3 fails to terminate in the conserved phenylalanine or tryptophan, so it likely reflects a read error. The rearrangement joins TRBV6-6 to TRBJ1-1; TRBD1 matches at 7 bases. CDR1 and CDR2 from the germline V gene are MNHNY and SVGAGI (reference sequence). CDR3 length equals 13 residues. J lost 11 bases, V lost 5 bases, and 11 bases had no gene match. The CDR3 sequence is CASSLGTVYEAFV. The CDR3 DNA reads TGTGCCAGCAGTCTCGGGACAGTGTATGAGGCTTTCGTT.

This clonotype was seen more than once but under ten times. This rearrangement joins TRBV14 to TRBJ2-1, with TRBD1 identical over 8 bases. The CDR3 is made up of 14 amino acids. V was clipped by 4 bases and J by 9 bases; unmatched bases: 8. The germline V gene has CDR1 SGHDN and CDR2 FVKESK. The CDR3 loop reads CASSRPDRGLEQFF. CDR3 sequence (DNA): TGTGCCAGCAGCCGACCCGACAGGGGTCTTGAGCAGTTCTTC.

This clonotype was seen a few times. This chain joins TRBV4-1 and TRBJ1-1; D unclear. The germline V gene encodes CDR1 MGHRA and CDR2 YSYEKL. V dropped 2 bases and J dropped 1 base, with 11 bases sitting between them. The CDR3 extends over 15 amino acids. CDR3 amino acids: CASSQFVQTNTEAFF. DNA for the CDR3: TGCGCCAGCAGCCAATTTGTACAGACGAACACTGAAGCTTTCTTT.

Comment on this clonotype: Given the absence of the conserved phenylalanine or tryptophan at the CDR3 end, a read error is likely. The V gene is TRBV5-6, the J gene TRBJ2-2; D is unresolved. CDR1 and CDR2 (germline): SGHDT, YYEEEE. V was shortened by 2 bases and J by 4 bases, with 3 bases between the two germline ends. There are 12 residues in the CDR3. Here the CDR3 DNA reads TGTGCCAGCAGCTTCCCCACCGGGGAGCTGTTTTCT. It yields the protein CASSFPTGELFS.

This clonotype appeared a few times. This chain joins TRBV7-9 and TRBJ1-5, with unresolved D. With 4 bases removed from V and 0 bases from J, the gap between germline ends came to 10 bases. This CDR3 region has 15 residues. The V gene's germline CDR1 is SEHNR and CDR2 FQNEAQ (reference sequence). The CDR3 is CASSSPGDSNQPQHF. CDR3 DNA: TGTGCCAGCAGCTCTCCCGGGGATAGCAATCAGCCCCAGCATTTT.